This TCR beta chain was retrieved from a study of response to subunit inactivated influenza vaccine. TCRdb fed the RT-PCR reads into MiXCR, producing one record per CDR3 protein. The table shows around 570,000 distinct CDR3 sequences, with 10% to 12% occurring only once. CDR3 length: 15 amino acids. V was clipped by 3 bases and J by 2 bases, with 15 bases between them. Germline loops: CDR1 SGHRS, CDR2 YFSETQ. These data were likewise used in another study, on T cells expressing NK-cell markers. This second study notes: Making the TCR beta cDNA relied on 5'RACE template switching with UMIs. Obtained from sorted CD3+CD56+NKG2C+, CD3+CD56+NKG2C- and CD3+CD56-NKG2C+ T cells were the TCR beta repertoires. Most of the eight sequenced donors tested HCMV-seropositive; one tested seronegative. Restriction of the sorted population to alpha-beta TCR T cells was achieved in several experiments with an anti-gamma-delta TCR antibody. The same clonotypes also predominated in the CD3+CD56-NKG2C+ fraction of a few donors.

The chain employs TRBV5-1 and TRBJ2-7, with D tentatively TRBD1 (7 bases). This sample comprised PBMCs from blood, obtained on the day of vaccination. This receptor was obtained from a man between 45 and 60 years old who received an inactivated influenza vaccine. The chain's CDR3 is CASSWAGQLPYEQYF. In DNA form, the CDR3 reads TGCGCCAGCAGCTGGGCGGGACAGCTGCCCTACGAGCAGTACTTC.